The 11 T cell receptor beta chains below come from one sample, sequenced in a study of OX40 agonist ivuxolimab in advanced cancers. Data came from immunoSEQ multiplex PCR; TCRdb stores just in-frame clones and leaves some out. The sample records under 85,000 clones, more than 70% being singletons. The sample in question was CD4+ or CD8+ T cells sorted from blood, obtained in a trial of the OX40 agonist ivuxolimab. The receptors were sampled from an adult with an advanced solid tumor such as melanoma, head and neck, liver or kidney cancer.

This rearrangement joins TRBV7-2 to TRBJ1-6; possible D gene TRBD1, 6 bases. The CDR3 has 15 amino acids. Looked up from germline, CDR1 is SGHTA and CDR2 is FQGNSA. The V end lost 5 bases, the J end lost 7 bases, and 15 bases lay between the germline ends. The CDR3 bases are TGTGCCAGCAGCGTACGGACAGTGGGGAATTCACCCCTCCACTTT. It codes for CASSVRTVGNSPLHF.

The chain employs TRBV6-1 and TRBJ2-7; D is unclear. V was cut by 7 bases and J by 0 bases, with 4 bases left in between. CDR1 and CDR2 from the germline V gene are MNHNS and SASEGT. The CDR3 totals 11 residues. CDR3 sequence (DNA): TGTGCCAGCACCAGCTCCTACGAGCAGTACTTC. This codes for CASTSSYEQYF.

The CDR3 here is CASSLDGTALDYGYTF. DNA for the CDR3: TGTGCCAGCAGCCTCGACGGGACAGCCCTTGACTATGGCTACACCTTC. The J gene is TRBJ1-2, the V gene TRBV7-9; 7 bases agree with TRBD1. Trimming at V came to 5 bases and at J to 3 bases, leaving 12 bases not matched to a gene. This CDR3 has 16 residues. Per the germline V gene, CDR1 is SEHNR and CDR2 is FQNEAQ (reference sequence).

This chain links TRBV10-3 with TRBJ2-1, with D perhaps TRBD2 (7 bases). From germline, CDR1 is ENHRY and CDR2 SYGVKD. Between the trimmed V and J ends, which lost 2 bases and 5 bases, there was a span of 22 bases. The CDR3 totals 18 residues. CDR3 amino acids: CAISEMRRGLPSDNEQFF. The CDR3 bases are TGTGCCATCAGTGAGATGAGGCGGGGGCTTCCGAGCGACAATGAGCAGTTCTTC.

CDR3 sequence reads: CASSEVGPIYQPQHF. The DNA of the CDR3 is TGTGCCAGCAGTGAAGTGGGGCCGATTTATCAGCCCCAGCATTTT. The gene calls are TRBV6-1 and TRBJ1-5; tentatively, D is TRBD1 (5 bases). Germline CDR1 and CDR2: MNHNS and SASEGT. The CDR3 length is 15 residues. The germline V and J ends were trimmed by 1 base and 5 bases, with 12 bases remaining between them.

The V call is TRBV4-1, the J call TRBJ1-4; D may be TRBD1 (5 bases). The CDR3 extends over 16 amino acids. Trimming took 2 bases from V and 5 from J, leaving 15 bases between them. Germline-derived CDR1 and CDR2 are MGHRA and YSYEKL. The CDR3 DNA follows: TGCGCCAGCAGCCAACCTCTACGAGGGGACAATGAAAAACTGTTTTTT. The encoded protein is CASSQPLRGDNEKLFF.

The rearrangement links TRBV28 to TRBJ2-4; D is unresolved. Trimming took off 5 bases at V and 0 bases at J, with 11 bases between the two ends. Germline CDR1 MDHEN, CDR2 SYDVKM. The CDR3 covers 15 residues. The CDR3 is CASSERQIAKNIQYF. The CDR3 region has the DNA TGTGCCAGCAGTGAACGACAAATAGCCAAAAACATTCAGTACTTC.

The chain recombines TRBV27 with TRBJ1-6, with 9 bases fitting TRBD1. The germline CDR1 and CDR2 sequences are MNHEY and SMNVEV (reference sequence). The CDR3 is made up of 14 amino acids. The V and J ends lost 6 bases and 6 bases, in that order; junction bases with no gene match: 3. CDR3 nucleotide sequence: TGTGCCAGCAGGACGGGACAGGGTAATTCACCCCTCCACTTT. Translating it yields CASRTGQGNSPLHF.

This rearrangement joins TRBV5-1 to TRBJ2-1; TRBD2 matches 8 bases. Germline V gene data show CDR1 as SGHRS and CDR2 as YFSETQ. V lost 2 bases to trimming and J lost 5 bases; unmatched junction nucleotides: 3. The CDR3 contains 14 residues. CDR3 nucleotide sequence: TGCGCCAGCAGCTTCGAGCGGGGGAACAATGAGCAGTTCTTC. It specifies CASSFERGNNEQFF. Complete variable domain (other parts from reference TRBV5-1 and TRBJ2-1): KAGVTQTPRYLIKTRGQQVTLSCSPISGHRSVSWYQQTPGQGLQFLFEYFSETQRNKGNFPGRFSGRQFSNSRSEMNVSTLELGDSALYLCASSFERGNNEQFFGPGTRLTVL.

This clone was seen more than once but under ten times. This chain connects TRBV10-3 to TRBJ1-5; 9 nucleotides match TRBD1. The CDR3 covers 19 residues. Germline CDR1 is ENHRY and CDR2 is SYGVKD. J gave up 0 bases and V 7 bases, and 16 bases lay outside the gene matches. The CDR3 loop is CAIKPSAGTGKSSNQPQHF. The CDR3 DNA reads TGTGCCATCAAACCCTCGGCCGGGACAGGGAAAAGTAGCAATCAGCCCCAGCATTTT.

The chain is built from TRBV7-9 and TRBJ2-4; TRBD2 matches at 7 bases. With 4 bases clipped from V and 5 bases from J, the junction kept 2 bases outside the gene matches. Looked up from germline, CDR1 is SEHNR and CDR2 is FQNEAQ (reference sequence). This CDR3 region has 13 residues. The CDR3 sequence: CASSSSGENIQYF. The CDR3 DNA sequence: TGTGCCAGCAGCTCTAGCGGAGAAAACATTCAGTACTTC.